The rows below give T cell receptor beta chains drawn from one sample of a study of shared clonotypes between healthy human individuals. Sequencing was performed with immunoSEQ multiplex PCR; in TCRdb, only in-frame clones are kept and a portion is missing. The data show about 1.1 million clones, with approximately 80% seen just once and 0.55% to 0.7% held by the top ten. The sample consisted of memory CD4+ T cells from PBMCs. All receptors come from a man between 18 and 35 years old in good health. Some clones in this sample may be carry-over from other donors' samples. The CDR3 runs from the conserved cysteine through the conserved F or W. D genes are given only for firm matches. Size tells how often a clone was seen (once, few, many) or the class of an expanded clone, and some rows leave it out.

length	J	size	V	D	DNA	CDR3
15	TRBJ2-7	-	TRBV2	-	TGTGCCAGCAGAGAAGGCCTTTCCGACCCCTACGAGCAGTACTTC	CASREGLSDPYEQYF
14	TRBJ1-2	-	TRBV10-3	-	TGTGCCATCAATCAGGTTCGGGGGCGATATGGCTACACCTTC	CAINQVRGRYGYTF
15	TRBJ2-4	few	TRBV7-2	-	TGTGCCAGCAGCTTAACGAGGGTGACAAAAAACATTCAGTACTTC	CASSLTRVTKNIQYF
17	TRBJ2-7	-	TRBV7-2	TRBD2	TGTGCCAGCAGCTTGTTTAGCGGGGGAAACCTAGCCTACGAGCAGTACTTC	CASSLFSGGNLAYEQYF
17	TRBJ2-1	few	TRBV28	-	TGTGCCAGCAGTTCCCCCTCCTCGGGGACGATTTACAATGAGCAGTTCTTC	CASSSPSSGTIYNEQFF
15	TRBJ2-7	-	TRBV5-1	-	TGCGCCAGCAGCTTGGTGGCGGGGGCCACCTACGAGCAGTACTTC	CASSLVAGATYEQYF
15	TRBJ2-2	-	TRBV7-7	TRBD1	TGTGCCAGCAGCTTAGGACAGGGGAACACCGGGGAGCTGTTTTTT	CASSLGQGNTGELFF
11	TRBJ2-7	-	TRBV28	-	TGTGCCAGCACCTACGAGAGCGAGCAGTACTTC	CASTYESEQYF
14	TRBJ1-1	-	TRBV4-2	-	TGTGCCAGCAGCCAAGATCGGTTGAACACTGAAGCTTTCTTT	CASSQDRLNTEAFF
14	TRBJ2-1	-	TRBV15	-	TGTGCCACCAGCAGAGATGTTGGAAACAATGAGCAGTTCTTC	CATSRDVGNNEQFF
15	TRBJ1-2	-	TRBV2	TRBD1	TGTGCCAGCCGACTAACAGGGGGCTATGGTGACGGCTACACCTTC	CASRLTGGYGDGYTF
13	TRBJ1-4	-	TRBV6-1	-	TGTGCCAGCAGTGAATCCAGGAATGAAAAACTGTTTTTT	CASSESRNEKLFF
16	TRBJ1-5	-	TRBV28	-	TGTGCCGTTCAGGAGCCGGGGGCAGGGGTTCATGGGCCCCAGCATTTT	CAVQEPGAGVHGPQHF
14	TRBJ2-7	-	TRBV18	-	TGTGCCAGCTCACCCAGGGGCAGGCCCTACGAGCAGTACTTC	CASSPRGRPYEQYF
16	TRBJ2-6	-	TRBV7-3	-	TGTGCCAGCAGCTTAAATAGGCGCTCTGGGGCCAACGTCCTGACTTTC	CASSLNRRSGANVLTF
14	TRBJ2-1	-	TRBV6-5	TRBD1	TGTGCCAGCAGGCTGGACAGGGACTACAATGAGCAGTTCTTC	CASRLDRDYNEQFF
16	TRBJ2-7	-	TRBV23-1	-	TGCGCCAGCAGTCCGCGTTCCAAACTAGGCGGCTACGAGCAGTACTTC	CASSPRSKLGGYEQYF
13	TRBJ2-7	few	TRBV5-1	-	TGCGCCAGCAGCTTGGGACGGGCCTACGAGCAGTACTTC	CASSLGRAYEQYF
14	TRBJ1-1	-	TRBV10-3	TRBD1	TGTGCCATCAGTGAACAGGGGGCTAGCACTGAAGCTTTCTTT	CAISEQGASTEAFF
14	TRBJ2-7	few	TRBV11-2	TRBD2	TGTGCCAGCAGCTTACAACTAGCGGGAGGCGAGCAGTACTTC	CASSLQLAGGEQYF
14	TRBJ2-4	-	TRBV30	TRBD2	TGTGCCCTCGTAGCGGGAGGTGGCAAAAACATTCAGTACTTC	CALVAGGGKNIQYF
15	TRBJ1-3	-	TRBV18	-	TGTGCCAGCTCACCACGGGAAGGGGCTGGAAACACCATATATTTT	CASSPREGAGNTIYF
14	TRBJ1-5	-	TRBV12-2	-	TGTGCAAGTCGCTTAGTTAGTGGCAATCAGCCCCAGCATTTT	CASRLVSGNQPQHF
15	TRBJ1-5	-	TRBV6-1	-	TGTGCCAGCAGTGAAGCGCCCAGCAAAAATCAGCCCCAGCATTTT	CASSEAPSKNQPQHF
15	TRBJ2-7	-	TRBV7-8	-	TGTGCCAGCAGCTTAGTCCGGGGCCCGGGGAACGAGCAGTACTTC	CASSLVRGPGNEQYF
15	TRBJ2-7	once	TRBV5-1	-	TGCGCCAGCAGCTTGGAACCGGGGGCGTTGTACGAGCAGTACTTC	CASSLEPGALYEQYF
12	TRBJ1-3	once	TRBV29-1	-	TGCAGCGTTCAGGGTACGGGGAACACCATATATTTT	CSVQGTGNTIYF
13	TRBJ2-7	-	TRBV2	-	TGTGCCAGCAGATTGGGCCTCCTGGGAGAGCAGTACTTC	CASRLGLLGEQYF
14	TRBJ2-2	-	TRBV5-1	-	TGCGCCAGCAGTACGGGACTCTCCACCGGGGAGCTGTTTTTT	CASSTGLSTGELFF
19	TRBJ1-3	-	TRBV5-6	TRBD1	TGTGCCAGCAGCGACGGGAACAGGGGGCGCCTAGGCTCTGGAAACACCATATATTTT	CASSDGNRGRLGSGNTIYF
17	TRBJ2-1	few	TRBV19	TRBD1	TGTGCCAGTAGTGCCCACAGGGGTAGGAGGTCCTACAATGAGCAGTTCTTC	CASSAHRGRRSYNEQFF